The source of this TCR beta chain is a study of Ad26.COV2.S vaccination and SARS-CoV-2 variants. Study-wide background: Donor got 5x10^10 or 1x10^11 viral particles of Ad26.COV2.S.

Germline V gives CDR1 PRHDT, CDR2 FYEKMQ (reference sequence). The CDR3 covers 12 residues. Trimming left V 3 bases short and J 6 bases short, with 8 bases between. The assay was immunoSEQ multiplex PCR, and TCRdb's table has in-frame clones only and misses some. The table shows about 400,000 clones, with 80% to 90% occurring only once. Overall study results and limits: Among vaccine recipients, spike-specific TCR breadth exceeded that of placebo recipients. Substantial breadth was reportedly displayed by spike-specific CD8+ and CD4+ T cell responses after vaccination.

The treatment: roughly 20 received Ad26.COV2.S at low or high dose, single or two shots; about 5 received placebo; per-sample allocation not given. Collection of samples fell on day 63 after the first vaccine or placebo injection. Cohort 1b enrolled adults aged 18-55 years in Boston. Concerning this clone: Its antigen remains unidentified.

This TCR derives from a person aged 18-60 years who received the Ad26.COV2.S COVID-19 vaccine or a placebo. V gene TRBV13 combines with J gene TRBJ1-2, with D maybe TRBD1 (6 bases). The source material was peripheral blood, sampled in a trial of Ad26.COV2.S vaccine versus placebo. The CDR3 region is CASSFGQHGYTF. CDR3 DNA: TGTGCCAGCAGCTTTGGACAGCATGGCTACACCTTC.